This T cell receptor beta chain was retrieved from a study of sequential checkpoint blockade in melanoma (dated by TCRdb to between 2018 and 2020). In terms of the full investigation: Patients were randomized 1:1 to first-line nivolumab followed by ipilimumab (arm A) or ipilimumab followed by nivolumab (arm B). Both trial sequences were followed by maintenance nivolumab. Study-wide findings and limitations: The model for predicting response that combines TCR metrics with mutation burden needs to be validated in larger, independent patient cohorts.

The treatment or condition label, read with the paper, signifies: randomized to nivolumab then ipilimumab (arm A) or the reverse (arm B). Prior DNA-damaging chemotherapy had not been received by any trial patient. Live CD3+CD8+ cells negative for CD19 and CD56 were sorted from thawed PBMCs on a FACS Aria II flow cytometer. Samples were obtained from patients with melanoma enrolled in CheckMate 064, a randomized, open-label phase II trial of sequential checkpoint blockade. Leukapheresis was used to collect peripheral blood mononuclear cells, which were then purified with Ficoll-Paque and frozen in human serum with roughly 9.8% DMSO. Right after sorting, the blood CD3+CD8+ cells were verified to be >98% pure, and DNA extraction followed. The immunoSEQ Assay was used to immunosequence TCRbeta CDR3 regions from genomic DNA. Before high-throughput sequencing, genomic DNA was amplified using bias-controlled multiplex PCR. Per the original workflow: To quantify the absolute abundance of each unique TCRbeta CDR3 region, the sequences were collapsed and filtered. Clonality, defined as 1 minus Pielou's evenness, was calculated using only productive rearrangements. A previously published method was used to identify clones with significantly greater frequencies in on-treatment samples than in baseline samples. The table was pulled from immuneACCESS by TCRdb, which kept in-frame rearrangements only. Such tables lose some clones; where checked, under half of the loss comes from unresolved V genes, and the rest has no known cause. The V and J calls and clone size come from that table; D and trimming were worked out from the DNA. The sample profile shows roughly 8,400 clones; around nine tenths of them were found once. The biggest ten clones account for roughly 15% of the sample.

This clone showed up just once. This clone's antigen is unknown. Base qualities were left out, and no much larger clone turns up one base away. The CDR3, from cysteine to phenylalanine, totals 12 residues. Only the CDR3 part of the read is kept: 36 bases, read in frame from the first base. From the germline V gene, CDR1 is MGHRA and CDR2 is YSYEKL. After removal of 6 bases from V and 10 bases from J, the junction retains 7 bases not matched to a gene. This TCR derives from a human donor with melanoma. Sample: CD8+ T cells sorted from blood (inferred from file names), taken from a patient given nivolumab and ipilimumab in sequence. The sequence is built from TRBV4-1 and TRBJ1-1, with 8 bases matching TRBD1. Here the CDR3 is given as CASSSDRELAFF. The nucleotide sequence is given as TGCGCCAGCAGTTCGGACAGGGAGTTAGCTTTCTTT.